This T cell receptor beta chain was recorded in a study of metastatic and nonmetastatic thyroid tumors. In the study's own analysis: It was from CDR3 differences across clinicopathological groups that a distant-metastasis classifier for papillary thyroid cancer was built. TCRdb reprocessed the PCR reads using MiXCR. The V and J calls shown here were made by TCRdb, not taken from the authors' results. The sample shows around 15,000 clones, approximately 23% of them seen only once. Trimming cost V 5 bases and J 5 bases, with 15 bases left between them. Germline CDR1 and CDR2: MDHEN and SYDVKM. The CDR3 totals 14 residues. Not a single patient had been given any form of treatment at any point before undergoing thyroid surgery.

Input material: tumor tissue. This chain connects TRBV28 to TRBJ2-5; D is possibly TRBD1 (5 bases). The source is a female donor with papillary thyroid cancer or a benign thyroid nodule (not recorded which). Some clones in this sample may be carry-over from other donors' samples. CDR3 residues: CASSNQGESETQYF. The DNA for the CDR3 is TGTGCCAGCAGTAACCAGGGCGAGAGCGAGACCCAGTACTTC.